The 15 T cell receptor beta chains below all came from one sample that was sequenced in a study of siplizumab effects on memory and regulatory T cells. Sequencing used immunoSEQ multiplex PCR; TCRdb keeps in-frame clones, though not all of them. The top ten clones hold 1.3% of a sample with about 110,000 clones, roughly 92% of them seen once. Sequences were obtained from CD4+ T cells sorted from blood. These receptors were taken from a human donor in good health.

The chain is built from TRBV6-5 and TRBJ1-2; 9 bases line up with TRBD1. Looked up from germline, CDR1 is MNHEY and CDR2 is SVGAGI. This CDR3 is built from 14 residues. Trimming at V came to 7 bases and at J to 3 bases, leaving 6 bases not matched to a gene. This chain's CDR3 is CASTRQGGDYGYTF. DNA of the CDR3: TGTGCCAGCACGCGACAGGGGGGTGACTATGGCTACACCTTC.

The chain uses TRBV7-3 and TRBJ1-1, with 8 bases identical to TRBD1. There are 13 residues in the CDR3. Per the germline V gene, CDR1 is SGHTA and CDR2 is FQGTGA. Losses at the gene ends were 3 bases for V and 7 bases for J; bases not matched to a gene: 4. This CDR3 is CASSFSGGYEAFF. The CDR3 DNA sequence: TGTGCCAGCAGCTTCTCAGGGGGCTATGAAGCTTTCTTT.

The V call is TRBV6-6, the J call TRBJ2-3, with D perhaps matching TRBD1 or TRBD2 (5 bases each). With 2 bases removed from V and 0 bases from J, the gap between germline ends came to 6 bases. The CDR3 consists of 14 residues. CDR1 and CDR2 (germline): MNHNY, SVGAGI (reference sequence). The chain's CDR3 is CASSYRDSTDTQYF. DNA for the CDR3: TGTGCCAGCAGTTACCGGGACAGCACAGATACGCAGTATTTT.

This clone was found once. V and J are TRBV5-5 and TRBJ2-1; D is unclear. V shed 0 bases and J shed 5 bases, with 0 bases lying between them. This CDR3 has 11 amino acids. Germline CDR1 SGHKS, CDR2 YYEKEE (reference sequence). CDR3 in amino acids: CASSLDNEQFF. In DNA form, the CDR3 reads TGTGCCAGCAGCTTGGACAATGAGCAGTTCTTC.

The chain employs TRBV7-6 and TRBJ1-1; TRBD1 matches 9 bases. The CDR3 length is 14 residues. V was clipped by 6 bases and J by 1 base; unmatched bases: 3. The V gene's germline CDR1 is SGHVS and CDR2 FNYEAQ. The CDR3 DNA sequence: TGTGCCAGCAGACTGGGACAGGGGAACACTGAAGCTTTCTTT. Its protein is CASRLGQGNTEAFF.

The gene calls are TRBV29-1 and TRBJ2-2, with D unresolved. The ends were cut back, 2 bases at V and 7 bases at J, with 5 bases in the middle. Germline loops: CDR1 SQVTM, CDR2 ANQGSEA. CDR3 length equals 11 residues. CDR3 loop: CSVERDGELFF. For the CDR3, the DNA is TGCAGCGTTGAAAGGGACGGGGAGCTGTTTTTT.

The chain uses TRBV11-2 and TRBJ1-5, with TRBD1 identical over 8 bases. V was pared by 2 bases and J by 5 bases, with 2 bases of the junction left unmatched. This CDR3 is built from 14 residues. CDR1 is SGHAT and CDR2 is FQNNGV in the germline V gene. CDR3 bases: TGTGCCAGCAGCTTACGACAGGGGCATCAGCCCCAGCATTTT. Protein product: CASSLRQGHQPQHF.

The chain uses TRBV7-9 and TRBJ2-2; 12 nucleotides agree with TRBD2. V shed 5 bases and J 1 base; nucleotides not matched to a gene: 2. CDR1 and CDR2 from the germline V gene are SEHNR and FQNEAQ (reference sequence). The CDR3 totals 16 residues. CDR3 protein: CASSPTSGGNTGELFF. CDR3 nucleotides: TGTGCCAGCAGCCCGACTAGCGGGGGGAACACCGGGGAGCTGTTTTTT.

This sequence joins TRBV5-5 and TRBJ2-7; no reliable D call. The CDR3 contains 14 residues. V lost 0 bases and J 2 bases, leaving 9 bases between the germline ends. CDR1 and CDR2 (germline): SGHKS, YYEKEE (reference sequence). The CDR3 DNA reads as TGTGCCAGCAGCTTGGTAGCTAGTCCCTACGAGCAGTACTTC. Residues: CASSLVASPYEQYF.

V usage is TRBV11-1 and J usage is TRBJ2-7; the D is unclear. CDR1 and CDR2 from the germline V gene are SGHAT and FQDESV (reference sequence). The CDR3 consists of 11 residues. Between the trimmed V and J ends, which lost 7 bases and 3 bases, there was a span of 7 bases. The CDR3 DNA is TGTGCCAGCAATACAAGCTACGAGCAGTACTTC. Translation gives CASNTSYEQYF.

The J gene is TRBJ2-1, the V gene TRBV19; 7 positions match TRBD1. J gave up 3 bases and V 2 bases, and 1 base lay outside the gene matches. Germline loops: CDR1 LNHDA, CDR2 SQIVND (reference sequence). The CDR3 runs to 14 residues. The CDR3, as DNA: TGTGCCAGTAGTATAAACAGGGGCTACAATGAGCAGTTCTTC. Encoded protein: CASSINRGYNEQFF.

The chain has TRBV6-6 and TRBJ2-7, with 7 positions matching TRBD2. Germline-derived CDR1 and CDR2 are MNHNY and SVGAGI (reference sequence). V was pared by 0 bases and J by 1 base, with 3 bases of the junction left unmatched. CDR3 length: 15 residues. CDR3 in DNA: TGTGCCAGCAGTTACTCGACTAGCCCGTCCTACGAGCAGTACTTC. This translates into CASSYSTSPSYEQYF.

This chain uses TRBV5-6 with TRBJ1-4, with D perhaps matching TRBD1 (5 bases). The V gene lost 4 bases and the J gene lost 0 bases, with 16 bases spanning the gap. The CDR3 is made up of 17 amino acids. Germline assignment: CDR1 SGHDT and CDR2 YYEEEE. The DNA for the CDR3 is TGTGCCAGCAGCACATACAGGCTCGGAACAACTAATGAAAAACTGTTTTTT. It encodes CASSTYRLGTTNEKLFF.

The sample holds one count of this clone. The rearrangement uses TRBV5-1 and TRBJ2-1; the match to TRBD2 covers 9 bases. The CDR3 has 15 amino acids. Germline V gene lookup returns CDR1 SGHRS and CDR2 YFSETQ. J lost 8 bases, V lost 0 bases, and 6 bases had no gene match. CDR3 in amino acids: CASSLALAGSHEQFF. CDR3 in DNA: TGCGCCAGCAGCTTGGCGCTAGCGGGATCACATGAGCAGTTCTTC.

V and J are TRBV6-6 and TRBJ1-2; 8 bases line up with TRBD1. This CDR3 comprises 14 residues. CDR1 and CDR2 from the germline V gene are MNHNY and SVGAGI (reference sequence). The J segment lost 8 bases and the V segment lost 6 bases, leaving 11 bases of the junction unmatched. CDR3: CASSPPGTGVGYTF. The CDR3 region has the DNA TGTGCCAGCAGCCCTCCCGGGACAGGAGTGGGCTACACCTTC.